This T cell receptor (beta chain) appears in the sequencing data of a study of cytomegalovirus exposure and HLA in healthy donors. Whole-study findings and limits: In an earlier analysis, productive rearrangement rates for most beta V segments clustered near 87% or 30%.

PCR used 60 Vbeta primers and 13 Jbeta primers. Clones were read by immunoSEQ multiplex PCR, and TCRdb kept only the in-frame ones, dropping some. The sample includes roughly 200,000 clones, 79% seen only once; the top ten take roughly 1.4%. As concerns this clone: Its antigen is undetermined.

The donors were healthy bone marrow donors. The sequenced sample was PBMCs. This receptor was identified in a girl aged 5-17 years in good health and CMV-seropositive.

The CDR3 protein is CASSWGPGQGGQETQYF. In nucleotides, the CDR3 is TGTGCCAGCAGCTGGGGCCCGGGACAGGGGGGCCAAGAGACCCAGTACTTC. V and J are TRBV5-6 and TRBJ2-5; TRBD1 matches at 11 bases. V lost 3 bases and J lost 1; bases outside the gene matches: 8. CDR3 length: 17 residues. Germline CDR1 SGHDT, CDR2 YYEEEE. Full variable domain (outside the CDR3, taken from reference TRBV5-6 and TRBJ2-5): DAGVTQSPTHLIKTRGQQVTLRCSPKSGHDTVSWYQQALGQGPQFIFQYYEEEERQRGNFPDRFSGHQFPNYSSELNVNALLLGDSALYLCASSWGPGQGGQETQYFGPGTRLLVL.